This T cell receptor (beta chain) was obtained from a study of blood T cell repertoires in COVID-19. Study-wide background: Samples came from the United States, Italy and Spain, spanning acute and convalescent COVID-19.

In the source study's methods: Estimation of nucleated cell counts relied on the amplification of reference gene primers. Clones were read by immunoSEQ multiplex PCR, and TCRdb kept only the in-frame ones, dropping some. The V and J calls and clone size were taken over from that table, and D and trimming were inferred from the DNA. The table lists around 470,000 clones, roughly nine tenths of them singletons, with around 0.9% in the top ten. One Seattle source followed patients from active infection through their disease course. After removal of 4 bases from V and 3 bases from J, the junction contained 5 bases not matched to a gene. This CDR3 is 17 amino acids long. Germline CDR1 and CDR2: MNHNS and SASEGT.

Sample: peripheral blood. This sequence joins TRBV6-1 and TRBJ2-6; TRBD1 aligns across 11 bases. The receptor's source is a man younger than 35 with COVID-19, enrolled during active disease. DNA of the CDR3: TGTGCCAGCAGTGCGGACAGGGGGCATCGTGGGGCCAACGTCCTGACTTTC. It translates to CASSADRGHRGANVLTF.